This TCR beta chain came from a study of CD8+ T cells in alopecia areata. About this clone: Its antigen is undetermined.

General study results and limits: Clarity of TCR sharing across patients fell short of that in mice, possibly HLA-related.

This CDR3 spans 13 amino acids. The V gene lost 3 bases and the J gene lost 0 bases, with 5 bases spanning the gap. Germline V gives CDR1 MNHEY, CDR2 SMNVEV (reference sequence). Treatment given: oral pan-JAK inhibitor, 5-10 mg twice daily. Sequencing templates came from extracted RNA that was reverse transcribed into cDNA. Only in-frame clones appear in the TCRdb table, and some are missing; sequencing was by immunoSEQ multiplex PCR. The data hold 200,000 to 250,000 clones, with 64% observed a single time. V and J are TRBV27 and TRBJ2-5; the D is unclear. The sample consisted of CD4+ T cells sorted from blood, taken at week 4, from a patient treated with tofacitinib. This TCR derives from a human donor with alopecia areata. The CDR3 sequence is CASSFSYQETQYF. Written as DNA, the CDR3 is TGTGCCAGCAGTTTCTCGTACCAAGAGACCCAGTACTTC.